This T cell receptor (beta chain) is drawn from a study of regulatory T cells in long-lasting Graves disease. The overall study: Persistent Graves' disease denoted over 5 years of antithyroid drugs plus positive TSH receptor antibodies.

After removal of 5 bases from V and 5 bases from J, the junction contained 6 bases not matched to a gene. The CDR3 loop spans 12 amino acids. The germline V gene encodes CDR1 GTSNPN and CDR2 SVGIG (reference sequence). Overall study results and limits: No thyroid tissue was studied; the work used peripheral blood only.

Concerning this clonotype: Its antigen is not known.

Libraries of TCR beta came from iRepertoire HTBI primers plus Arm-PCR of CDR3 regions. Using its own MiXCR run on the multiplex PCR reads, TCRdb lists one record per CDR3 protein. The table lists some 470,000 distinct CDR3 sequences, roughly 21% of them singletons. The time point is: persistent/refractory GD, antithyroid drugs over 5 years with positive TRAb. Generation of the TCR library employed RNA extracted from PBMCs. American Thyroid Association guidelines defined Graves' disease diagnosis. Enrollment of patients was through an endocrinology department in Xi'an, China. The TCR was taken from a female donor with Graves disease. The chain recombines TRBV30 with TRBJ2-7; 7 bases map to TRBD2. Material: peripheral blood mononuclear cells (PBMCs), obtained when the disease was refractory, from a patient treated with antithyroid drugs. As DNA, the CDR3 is TGTGCCTGGGGTCTAGCGGATAACGAGCAGTACTTC. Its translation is CAWGLADNEQYF. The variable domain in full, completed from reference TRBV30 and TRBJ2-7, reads SQTIHQWPATLVQPVGSPLSLECTVEGTSNPNLYWYRQAAGRGLQLLFYSVGIGQISSEVPQNLSASRPQDRQFILSSKKLLLSDSGFYLCAWGLADNEQYFGPGTRLTVT.